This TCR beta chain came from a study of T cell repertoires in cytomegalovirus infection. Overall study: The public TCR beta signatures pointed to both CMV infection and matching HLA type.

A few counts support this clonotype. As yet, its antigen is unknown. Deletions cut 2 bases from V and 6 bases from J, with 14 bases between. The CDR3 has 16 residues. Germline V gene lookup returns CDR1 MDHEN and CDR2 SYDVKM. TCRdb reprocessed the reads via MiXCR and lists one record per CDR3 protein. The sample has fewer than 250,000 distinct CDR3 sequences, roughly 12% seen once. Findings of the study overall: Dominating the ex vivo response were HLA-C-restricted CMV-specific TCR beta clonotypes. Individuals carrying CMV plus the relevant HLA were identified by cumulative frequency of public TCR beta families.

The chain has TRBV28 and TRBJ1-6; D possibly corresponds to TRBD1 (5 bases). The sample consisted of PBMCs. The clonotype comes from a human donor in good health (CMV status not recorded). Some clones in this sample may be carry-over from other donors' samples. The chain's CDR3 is CASSLPDSGTNSPLHF. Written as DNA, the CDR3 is TGTGCCAGCAGTTTACCCGACAGTGGAACTAATTCACCCCTCCACTTT.